These 8 T cell receptor beta chains came from one sample sequenced in a study of shared clonotypes between healthy human individuals. TCRdb's copy holds only in-frame clones and misses some; the assay was immunoSEQ multiplex PCR. Here the sample spans around 600,000 clones, 97% being singletons. The material sequenced was naive CD4+ T cells sorted from blood. The subset here: CD45RA+ positively selected. The receptor set was obtained from a young woman in good health.

This chain connects TRBV4-2 to TRBJ2-1; D is possibly TRBD2 (6 bases). CDR1 and CDR2 from the germline V gene are LGHNA and YNFKEQ. V shed 0 bases and J shed 8 bases, with 29 bases lying between them. The CDR3 runs 20 residues. The DNA for the CDR3 is TGTGCCAGCAGCCAAGAGGGGGAAGGAGTCGGGAGTATCAGTTTCTATGAGCAGTTCTTC. Its protein is CASSQEGEGVGSISFYEQFF.

The chain has TRBV27 and TRBJ2-7, with a weak D call TRBD1 (6 bases). The CDR3 sequence is 14 residues long. The germline CDR1 and CDR2 sequences are MNHEY and SMNVEV (reference sequence). V was shortened by 2 bases and J by 4 bases, with 12 bases between the two germline ends. The DNA for the CDR3 is TGTGCCAGCAGTTTAAAACAGGGCCGGTACGAGCAGTACTTC. Translation: CASSLKQGRYEQYF.

The V and J genes are TRBV11-3 and TRBJ2-1; no reliable D call. The CDR3 contains 16 residues. Germline V gene data show CDR1 as SGHNT and CDR2 as YENEEA. The ends were cut back, 3 bases at V and 4 bases at J, with 16 bases in the middle. The CDR3 DNA follows: TGTGCCAGCAGCTTTAGTTGGCCTACTCCATACAATGAGCAGTTCTTC. The encoded protein is CASSFSWPTPYNEQFF.

This chain uses TRBV18 with TRBJ2-6, with TRBD1 identical over 9 bases. V lost 0 bases, J lost 2 bases, and 2 bases stayed unmatched. The CDR3 has 17 amino acids. Germline-derived CDR1 and CDR2 are KGHSH and LQKENI. CDR3 sequence reads: CASSPPGQGTGANVLTF. The CDR3 nucleotides are TGTGCCAGCTCACCACCGGGACAGGGTACTGGGGCCAACGTCCTGACTTTC.

This chain connects TRBV7-9 to TRBJ2-3; 9 bases match TRBD2. This CDR3 contains 18 residues. Trimming cost V 4 bases and J 1 base; bases outside gene matches: 12. Germline V gene sequence: CDR1 SEHNR, CDR2 FQNEAQ (reference sequence). The CDR3 coding sequence is TGTGCCAGCAGCTGGGTCGTCGGCGGGAGGGGTGGCACAGATACGCAGTATTTT. Amino acids: CASSWVVGGRGGTDTQYF.

The table lists this clone with a count of one. CDR3 protein: CSVPGGPGANVLTF. DNA of the CDR3: TGCAGCGTCCCCGGGGGGCCTGGGGCCAACGTCCTGACTTTC. The rearrangement uses TRBV29-1 and TRBJ2-6; tentatively, D is TRBD2 (7 bases). The CDR3 is 14 amino acids. Per the germline V gene, CDR1 is SQVTM and CDR2 is ANQGSEA. V lost 6 bases, J lost 2 bases, and 11 bases lay in between.

The chain joins TRBV10-2 to TRBJ1-2; possible D gene TRBD1, 6 bases. The germline CDR1 and CDR2 sequences are WSHSY and SAAADI. Deletions cut 0 bases from V and 8 bases from J, with 10 bases between. The CDR3 is 13 amino acids. This CDR3 is CASSESTGIGYTF. CDR3 in DNA: TGCGCCAGCAGTGAGTCAACAGGGATCGGCTACACCTTC.

The V gene is TRBV6-1, the J gene TRBJ2-7; 10 bases match TRBD1. The CDR3 consists of 15 residues. Germline assignment: CDR1 MNHNS and CDR2 SASEGT. V shed 3 bases and J 2 bases; nucleotides not matched to a gene: 4. CDR3 loop: CASSDLGQGTYEQYF. CDR3 DNA: TGTGCCAGCAGTGACTTGGGACAGGGGACCTACGAGCAGTACTTC.